These 30 T cell receptor beta chains came from one sample sequenced in a study of cytomegalovirus exposure and HLA in healthy donors. Vbeta (60) and Jbeta (13) primers were used in the PCR. Method: immunoSEQ multiplex PCR; TCRdb's copy keeps in-frame clones and lacks some. The data show about 140,000 clones, 75% seen once. The sequenced material came from PBMCs. The source is a man aged 40-49 years in good health and CMV-seronegative.

The chain combines TRBV7-9 with TRBJ2-1, with 9 bases matching TRBD1. Trimming cost V 0 bases and J 7 bases; bases outside gene matches: 4. The CDR3 covers 15 residues. Germline V gene data show CDR1 as SEHNR and CDR2 as FQNEAQ (reference sequence). In DNA form, the CDR3 reads TGTGCCAGCAGCTTAGCACAGGGGGCAGGAAATGAGCAGTTCTTC. Translating it yields CASSLAQGAGNEQFF.

In nucleotides, the CDR3 is TGTGCCAGCCGCGGCAGGGAAGCCATGAACACTGAAGCTTTCTTT. It is translated as CASRGREAMNTEAFF. V and J are TRBV7-9 and TRBJ1-1, with a weak D call TRBD1 (5 bases). CDR1 and CDR2 (germline): SEHNR, FQNEAQ (reference sequence). This CDR3 has 15 residues. Trimming removed 8 bases from V and 0 bases from J, with 16 bases in between.

This clone was recorded once. This sequence joins TRBV9 and TRBJ1-1; the match to TRBD1 covers 7 bases. With V trimmed by 0 bases and J by 5 bases, 4 bases remained unmatched. Germline assignment: CDR1 SGDLS and CDR2 YYNGEE. The CDR3 runs to 14 residues. DNA of the CDR3: TGTGCCAGCAGCGTAGCCACAGGGGAGACTGAAGCTTTCTTT. Amino acid sequence: CASSVATGETEAFF.

The chain links TRBV6-1 to TRBJ2-7; 7 positions match TRBD1. The CDR3 contains 14 residues. The V gene's germline CDR1 is MNHNS and CDR2 SASEGT. V lost 4 bases and J lost 2; bases outside the gene matches: 5. CDR3 DNA sequence: TGTGCCAGCAGTGTTGAGACAGGGACCTACGAGCAGTACTTC. Encoded protein: CASSVETGTYEQYF.

CDR3 DNA: TGTGCCAGCAGCTTAGGGGGCTCTAATGAAAAACTGTTTTTT. It codes for CASSLGGSNEKLFF. This rearrangement joins TRBV7-2 to TRBJ1-4, with D possibly matching TRBD1 (5 bases). Trimming pared 1 base from V and 3 bases from J, leaving 6 bases between. This CDR3 is built from 14 residues. The germline gives CDR1 SGHTA, CDR2 FQGNSA.

The V gene is TRBV4-2, the J gene TRBJ2-7; TRBD2 agrees at 9 bases. The CDR3 totals 18 residues. Germline V gives CDR1 LGHNA, CDR2 YNFKEQ. Trimming at V came to 0 bases and at J to 1 base, leaving 10 bases not matched to a gene. This CDR3 is CASSQDQKGSGGSYEQYF. CDR3 coding DNA: TGTGCCAGCAGCCAAGATCAGAAGGGTAGCGGGGGATCCTACGAGCAGTACTTC.

The chain links TRBV9 to TRBJ1-6; 9 nucleotides agree with TRBD1. Germline-derived CDR1 and CDR2 are SGDLS and YYNGEE. With 2 bases clipped from V and 6 bases from J, the junction kept 0 bases outside the gene matches. The CDR3 is made up of 14 amino acids. The CDR3 coding sequence is TGTGCCAGCAGCGTGACAGGGGGTAATTCACCCCTCCACTTT. Translated: CASSVTGGNSPLHF.

The J gene is TRBJ2-3, the V gene TRBV5-4, with TRBD2 matching over 10 bases. This CDR3 spans 16 amino acids. Germline trimming cut 2 bases from V and 0 bases from J; bases unmatched to any gene: 3. Germline values: CDR1 SGHNT, CDR2 YYREEE (reference sequence). CDR3 in amino acids: CASSLSLAGSTDTQYF. The CDR3 nucleotides are TGTGCCAGCAGCTTATCACTAGCGGGGAGCACAGATACGCAGTATTTT.

The rearrangement joins TRBV5-1 to TRBJ1-1; 10 bases align to TRBD1. The CDR3 extends over 13 amino acids. J was trimmed by 4 bases and V by 5 bases; bases with no gene match: 2. CDR1 and CDR2 (germline): SGHRS, YFSETQ. CDR3: CASRWTGGTEAFF. The CDR3 DNA sequence: TGCGCCAGCAGATGGACAGGGGGCACTGAAGCTTTCTTT.

In this sample, this clone turned up a few times. This rearrangement joins TRBV6-7 to TRBJ1-5, with TRBD1 matching 7 bases. TRBV6-7 has ORF status, its function being uncertain. The CDR3 runs 12 residues. V trimming: 10 bases; J trimming: 4 bases; junction bases outside the gene matches: 4. Here the CDR3 DNA reads TGTGCCACCTGGGACAGAAATCAGCCCCAGCATTTT. This gives the protein CATWDRNQPQHF.

The V gene is TRBV7-3, the J gene TRBJ2-2; 7 bases line up with TRBD1. From germline, CDR1 is SGHTA and CDR2 FQGTGA. CDR3 size: 16 residues. Trimming cost V 5 bases and J 5 bases; bases outside gene matches: 11. The CDR3, as DNA: TGTGCCAGCAGCCCATCGATAGACAGGGTAACCGGGGAGCTGTTTTTT. This gives the protein CASSPSIDRVTGELFF.

This chain connects TRBV6-5 to TRBJ1-6; 9 nucleotides agree with TRBD1. V was pared by 6 bases and J by 7 bases, with 4 bases of the junction left unmatched. The germline V gene encodes CDR1 MNHEY and CDR2 SVGAGI. This CDR3 region has 14 residues. CDR3 bases: TGTGCCAGCAGGGGGACAGGGCGAAATTCACCCCTCCACTTT. It translates to CASRGTGRNSPLHF.

This clone was counted a single time. CDR3 DNA: TGTGCCAGCAGTTACTCACAGGAACCCCCTTCCTACGAGCAGTACTTC. It translates to CASSYSQEPPSYEQYF. This rearrangement joins TRBV6-5 to TRBJ2-7; D is possibly TRBD1 (5 bases). The CDR3 is made up of 16 amino acids. Germline CDR1 MNHEY, CDR2 SVGAGI. V was cut by 0 bases and J by 1 base, with 13 bases left in between.

The chain couples TRBV18 to TRBJ1-4; possibly TRBD1 for D (6 bases). CDR1 and CDR2 from the germline V gene are KGHSH and LQKENI. V lost 3 bases and J lost 3, with 17 bases in between. The CDR3 consists of 17 residues. For the CDR3, the DNA is TGTGCCAGCTCACCGCTTCAGGGGCGGTCAGCTAATGAAAAACTGTTTTTT. As protein: CASSPLQGRSANEKLFF.

This chain connects TRBV5-6 to TRBJ1-1, with D perhaps matching TRBD1 (6 bases). This CDR3 region has 15 residues. V was clipped by 3 bases and J by 3 bases, with 15 bases between them. CDR1 and CDR2 from the germline V gene are SGHDT and YYEEEE. The CDR3 DNA is TGTGCCAGCAGCTGGCAGGGGTTGGAGGACACTGAAGCTTTCTTT. Encoded protein: CASSWQGLEDTEAFF. The variable domain in full, completed from reference TRBV5-6 and TRBJ1-1, reads DAGVTQSPTHLIKTRGQQVTLRCSPKSGHDTVSWYQQALGQGPQFIFQYYEEEERQRGNFPDRFSGHQFPNYSSELNVNALLLGDSALYLCASSWQGLEDTEAFFGQGTRLTVV.

This clone has only one observation. V gene TRBV19 combines with J gene TRBJ1-4, with D uncertain. Per germline, CDR1 LNHDA and CDR2 SQIVND (reference sequence). The CDR3 has 13 residues. The V end was cut by 6 bases, the J end by 7 bases, with 12 bases between. CDR3 in amino acids: CASSVLAGEKLFF. The CDR3 region has the DNA TGTGCCAGTAGCGTTCTGGCGGGTGAAAAACTGTTTTTT.

The chain couples TRBV10-3 to TRBJ2-7, with TRBD1 as a possible D gene (6 bases). Trimming removed 4 bases from V and 3 bases from J, with 16 bases in between. This CDR3 has 15 residues. From germline, CDR1 is ENHRY and CDR2 SYGVKD. The CDR3 region is CAISGQVGVYYEQYF. CDR3 in DNA: TGTGCCATCAGTGGACAGGTCGGGGTTTACTACGAGCAGTACTTC.

This clone was found a few times. The V call is TRBV7-9, the J call TRBJ2-7, with TRBD2 as a possible D gene (5 bases). The V gene lost 3 bases and the J gene lost 7 bases, with 19 bases spanning the gap. In germline, CDR1 is SEHNR, CDR2 FQNEAQ (reference sequence). The CDR3 sequence is 15 residues long. CDR3 DNA sequence: TGTGCCAGCAGCTTCCCCGAAGACTATCTCAGGGAGCAGTACTTC. The encoded protein is CASSFPEDYLREQYF.

V and J are TRBV19 and TRBJ2-7; D call uncertain. This CDR3 has 15 residues. CDR1 is LNHDA, CDR2 SQIVND, per germline (reference sequence). The ends were cut back, 3 bases at V and 3 bases at J, with 15 bases in the middle. Here the CDR3 DNA reads TGTGCCAGTAGTATTCTCCTCGCGGTTGGCTACGAGCAGTACTTC. Its translation: CASSILLAVGYEQYF.

This clone appeared once. Mismatch with germline at one junction end may stem from a read error. Other DNA sequences in this sample translate to the same CDR3. V gene TRBV5-4 combines with J gene TRBJ1-1, with a possible D match to TRBD1 (6 bases). Germline-derived CDR1 and CDR2 are SGHNT and YYREEE (reference sequence). This CDR3 spans 15 amino acids. CDR3: CASSPSTGTNTEAFF. CDR3 sequence (DNA): TGTGCCAGCAGCCCCTCCACAGGGACGAACACCGAAGCTTTCTTT.

This rearrangement joins TRBV28 to TRBJ1-5; tentatively, D is TRBD1 (6 bases). Trimming removed 6 bases from V and 7 bases from J, with 13 bases in between. CDR1 is MDHEN, CDR2 SYDVKM, per germline. The CDR3 sequence is 13 residues long. The CDR3 here is CASRLNTGQPQHF. CDR3 DNA sequence: TGTGCCAGCAGACTAAACACAGGGCAGCCCCAGCATTTT.

This rearrangement joins TRBV28 to TRBJ2-2; TRBD1 agrees at 7 bases. The germline V gene has CDR1 MDHEN and CDR2 SYDVKM. V was pared by 6 bases and J by 3 bases, with 4 bases of the junction left unmatched. CDR3 length equals 14 residues. The CDR3 nucleotides read TGTGCCAGCAGCTGGGGACAGTACACCGGGGAGCTGTTTTTT. The encoded protein is CASSWGQYTGELFF.

The sample holds a few counts of this clone. The genes are TRBV4-2 and TRBJ2-7, with TRBD1 identical over 9 bases. V was pared by 4 bases and J by 0 bases, with 7 bases of the junction left unmatched. The CDR3 is made up of 16 amino acids. CDR1 is LGHNA and CDR2 is YNFKEQ in the germline V gene. The CDR3 loop reads CASSRGDRATSYEQYF. In nucleotides, the CDR3 is TGTGCCAGCAGCCGAGGGGACAGGGCAACCTCCTACGAGCAGTACTTC.

This chain links TRBV6-5 with TRBJ1-2, with D possibly matching TRBD1 (6 bases). From germline, CDR1 is MNHEY and CDR2 SVGAGI. This CDR3 contains 15 residues. The V end was cut by 0 bases, the J end by 5 bases, with 13 bases between. The CDR3 region is CASSYSGTLQYGYTF. CDR3 DNA sequence: TGTGCCAGCAGTTACTCTGGGACACTTCAATATGGCTACACCTTC.

The chain recombines TRBV9 with TRBJ1-3; 7 nucleotides line up with TRBD1. V dropped 4 bases and J dropped 4; count of bases not matched to a gene: 5. The CDR3 has 14 residues. CDR1 and CDR2 from the germline V gene are SGDLS and YYNGEE. This CDR3 is CASSITGDGNTIYF. In DNA, the CDR3 is TGTGCCAGCAGCATTACAGGGGACGGAAACACCATATATTTT.

V and J are TRBV18 and TRBJ2-7; 10 nucleotides line up with TRBD1. V was clipped by 6 bases and J by 6 bases; unmatched bases: 8. Per germline, CDR1 KGHSH and CDR2 LQKENI. The CDR3 has 14 amino acids. The CDR3 loop is CASSRTGGRSEQYF. CDR3 DNA: TGTGCCAGCTCGCGGACAGGGGGAAGGTCCGAGCAGTACTTC.

This clone was counted a few times. The chain uses TRBV30 and TRBJ1-6; no clear D gene. The CDR3 runs 14 residues. V lost 4 bases, J lost 3 bases, and 10 bases lay in between. Germline V lookup: CDR1 GTSNPN, CDR2 SVGIG (reference sequence). This chain's CDR3 is CAWMSGSYNSPLHF. The CDR3 DNA reads as TGTGCCTGGATGAGCGGTAGCTATAATTCACCCCTCCACTTT.

V is TRBV5-1 and J is TRBJ1-6; 7 bases are a match to TRBD1. The CDR3 loop spans 17 amino acids. CDR1 SGHRS and CDR2 YFSETQ come from the germline V gene. Trimming removed 0 bases from V and 2 bases from J; junction bases left unmatched: 5. The CDR3 sequence is CASSLGQGVPYNSPLHF. CDR3 coding DNA: TGCGCCAGCAGCTTGGGACAGGGAGTCCCCTATAATTCACCCCTCCACTTT.

The chain carries TRBV28 and TRBJ1-5; D is unclear. Trimming pared 4 bases from V and 7 bases from J, leaving 8 bases between. CDR1 and CDR2 from the germline V gene are MDHEN and SYDVKM. The CDR3 is 12 residues long. The DNA for the CDR3 is TGTGCCAGCAGTTCAACACAGCAGCCCCAGCATTTT. Translation gives CASSSTQQPQHF.

Only a few counts were recorded for this clone. As DNA, the CDR3 is TGCGCCAGCAGTAGACGGGGGACAGGGGTTCTCAATCAGCCCCAGCATTTT. It codes for CASSRRGTGVLNQPQHF. The rearrangement joins TRBV10-1 to TRBJ1-5, with TRBD1 identical over 10 bases. V was pared by 5 bases and J by 3 bases, with 10 bases of the junction left unmatched. This CDR3 comprises 17 residues. CDR1 and CDR2 from the germline V gene are WNHNN and SYGVQD (reference sequence).